One TCR beta chain is described in this entry. This specimen belongs to a study of blood T cell repertoires in COVID-19. The wider study: T cells, B-cell-depleted T cells, or PBMCs supplied cDNA or gDNA.

Per the germline V gene, CDR1 is LNHDA and CDR2 is SQIVND (reference sequence). Trimming pared 3 bases from V and 3 bases from J, leaving 14 bases between. There are 16 residues in the CDR3. Authors' methods: Nucleated cell number was recorded as an estimate derived from reference gene primer amplification. TCRdb's table, derived via immunoSEQ multiplex PCR, lists solely in-frame clones and lacks some. V, J and clone size derive from that table, while D and trimming were established from the DNA sequence. The sample holds 290,000 or so clones, roughly 90% seen once. Everyone who took part was about 18 to 90 years old, and they came from roughly 25 US areas.

This receptor was taken from a young woman with acute COVID-19. The chain employs TRBV19 and TRBJ1-4; a weak D match, TRBD1 (5 bases). Sequenced: PBMCs or T cells enriched from blood (not recorded which). The CDR3 loop reads CASSIGNRLPNEKLFF. The CDR3 coding sequence is TGTGCCAGTAGTATTGGGAACAGGTTACCTAATGAAAAACTGTTTTTT.